Following are 27 T cell receptor beta chains from one sample sequenced in a study of T cells after posttransplantation cyclophosphamide. Repertoires were generated with immunoSEQ multiplex PCR, while TCRdb's copy carries only in-frame clones and drops some. Of about 19,000 clones in the sample, roughly 85% were seen once. Sequences were obtained from memory CD4+ T cells sorted from blood. Receptor source: a man aged 30-40 years in good health and a related stem cell transplant donor.

The chain links TRBV27 to TRBJ2-7, with D maybe TRBD2 (5 bases). V lost 11 bases to trimming and J lost 2 bases, with 13 bases between them. Germline V gene data show CDR1 as MNHEY and CDR2 as SMNVEV (reference sequence). CDR3 length equals 12 residues. The CDR3 here is CAPARETYEQYF. DNA for the CDR3: TGTGCCCCCGCACGGGAAACCTACGAGCAGTACTTC.

The genes are TRBV29-1 and TRBJ2-3; D unclear. The CDR3 has 14 amino acids. Germline CDR1 reads SQVTM; CDR2 reads ANQGSEA. The V gene lost 1 base and the J gene lost 2 bases, with 10 bases spanning the gap. This chain's CDR3 is CSVEGLLDTDTQYF. The CDR3 DNA sequence: TGCAGCGTTGAAGGTTTATTAGACACAGATACGCAGTATTTT.

The gene calls are TRBV6-4 and TRBJ1-5; 7 bases match TRBD1. Germline assignment: CDR1 MRHNA and CDR2 SNTAGT. The ends lost 3 bases at V and 0 bases at J; junction bases unmatched: 11. This CDR3 comprises 18 residues. CDR3 residues: CASSERTGTVYSNQPQHF. The CDR3 nucleotides are TGTGCCAGCAGTGAAAGGACGGGGACAGTTTATAGCAATCAGCCCCAGCATTTT.

The gene calls are TRBV21-1 and TRBJ2-7; the tabulated D call, TRBD1, remains unverified against the DNA. TRBV21-1 is a pseudogene. This CDR3 comprises 14 residues. This CDR3 reads CASSKEDRGYEQYF. The CDR3 DNA reads as TGTGCCAGCAGCAAAGAGGACAGGGGATACGAGCAGTACTTC.

The chain recombines TRBV2 with TRBJ2-1; TRBD1 matches 7 bases. CDR3 size: 12 residues. Germline CDR1 is SNHLY and CDR2 is FYNNEI. J lost 9 bases, V lost 3 bases, and 2 bases had no gene match. The CDR3 spells CASSERGPEQFF. For the CDR3, the DNA is TGTGCCAGCAGTGAGAGGGGGCCTGAGCAGTTCTTC.

This clone was seen just once. The chain links TRBV7-8 to TRBJ1-1; D is perhaps TRBD1 (5 bases). This CDR3 contains 15 residues. The germline gives CDR1 SGHVS, CDR2 FQNEAQ. Trimming cost V 5 bases and J 0 bases, with 13 bases left between them. CDR3 sequence reads: CASSPRDRMNTEAFF. CDR3 nucleotide sequence: TGTGCCAGCAGCCCTAGAGACAGAATGAACACTGAAGCTTTCTTT.

The chain couples TRBV10-1 to TRBJ2-7; a possible D gene is TRBD2 (7 bases). The germline V and J ends were trimmed by 6 bases and 1 base, with 19 bases remaining between them. Germline assignment: CDR1 WNHNN and CDR2 SYGVQD (reference sequence). The CDR3 runs to 16 residues. CDR3 sequence reads: CASSQLGGPLSYEQYF. The CDR3 nucleotides are TGCGCCAGCAGCCAGCTCGGGGGGCCCCTGTCCTACGAGCAGTACTTC.

The V and J genes are TRBV4-2 and TRBJ2-3; the match to TRBD2 covers 11 bases. V shed 4 bases and J 1 base; nucleotides not matched to a gene: 13. Germline loops: CDR1 LGHNA, CDR2 YNFKEQ. This CDR3 contains 19 residues. CDR3 sequence reads: CASSPGEASGGLRTDTQYF. For the CDR3, the DNA is TGTGCCAGCAGCCCAGGGGAGGCTAGCGGGGGGCTTCGCACAGATACGCAGTATTTT.

The CDR3 here is CASSPGTNSPLHF. CDR3 DNA: TGTGCCAGCAGCCCCGGTACGAATTCACCCCTCCACTTT. The J gene is TRBJ1-6, the V gene TRBV7-9, with D hard to call. There are 13 residues in the CDR3. From germline, CDR1 is SEHNR and CDR2 FQNEAQ (reference sequence). Between the trimmed V and J ends, which lost 5 bases and 7 bases, there was a span of 9 bases.

The table lists this clone with a count of one. The V call is TRBV11-2, the J call TRBJ2-2; 8 bases are a match to TRBD1. From germline, CDR1 is SGHAT and CDR2 FQNNGV. This CDR3 region has 17 residues. J lost 0 bases, V lost 3 bases, and 6 bases had no gene match. The CDR3 DNA reads TGTGCCAGCAGCTTTTTCCCAGGGGGCCCGAACACCGGGGAGCTGTTTTTT. As protein: CASSFFPGGPNTGELFF.

The chain employs TRBV19 and TRBJ1-1; D possibly corresponds to TRBD1 (5 bases). Germline loops: CDR1 LNHDA, CDR2 SQIVND (reference sequence). This CDR3 spans 13 amino acids. Trimming removed 1 base from V and 3 bases from J, with 6 bases in between. CDR3 in amino acids: CASSIGRDTEAFF. The CDR3 DNA reads as TGTGCCAGTAGTATAGGCAGGGACACTGAAGCTTTCTTT.

The CDR3 protein is CASSPNTGSDEQYF. DNA for the CDR3: TGTGCCAGCTCACCGAATACAGGGTCAGACGAGCAGTACTTC. The chain couples TRBV18 to TRBJ2-7; a possible D gene is TRBD1 (6 bases). This CDR3 has 14 residues. Trimming pared 3 bases from V and 5 bases from J, leaving 14 bases between. CDR1 KGHSH and CDR2 LQKENI come from the germline V gene.

The chain joins TRBV19 to TRBJ1-4, with TRBD1 identical over 9 bases. The CDR3 consists of 17 residues. Germline CDR1 reads LNHDA; CDR2 reads SQIVND (reference sequence). The V and J ends lost 7 bases and 0 bases, in that order; junction bases with no gene match: 9. Here the CDR3 reads CASTGGTGKATNEKLFF. Here the CDR3 DNA reads TGTGCCAGTACGGGTGGGACAGGGAAGGCAACTAATGAAAAACTGTTTTTT.

This chain joins TRBV28 and TRBJ1-2; TRBD1 matches 10 bases. This CDR3 spans 15 amino acids. V was clipped by 7 bases and J by 5 bases; unmatched bases: 10. Germline V gene sequence: CDR1 MDHEN, CDR2 SYDVKM. The CDR3 DNA reads as TGTGCCAGCACCTCCGGGACAGGGGTTGGTTATGGCTACACCTTC. Its protein is CASTSGTGVGYGYTF.

The chain recombines TRBV7-8 with TRBJ2-7; TRBD2 matches at 8 bases. Germline trimming cut 1 base from V and 5 bases from J; bases unmatched to any gene: 7. The CDR3 has 15 residues. Germline-derived CDR1 and CDR2 are SGHVS and FQNEAQ. CDR3 DNA sequence: TGTGCCAGCAGCTTAGTCGGGACTAGTGTCGACGAGCAGTACTTC. Its protein is CASSLVGTSVDEQYF.

Regarding this clone: Other DNA sequences from this sample encode an identical CDR3 as well. This sequence joins TRBV5-1 and TRBJ2-3; TRBD2 aligns across 11 bases. V shed 4 bases and J 4 bases; nucleotides not matched to a gene: 8. The germline V gene encodes CDR1 SGHRS and CDR2 YFSETQ. The length of the CDR3 is 16 residues. The CDR3 loop reads CASSLSGGVVADTQYF. DNA for the CDR3: TGCGCCAGCAGCCTTAGCGGGGGGGTCGTCGCAGATACGCAGTATTTT.

The chain uses TRBV4-1 and TRBJ2-2; the match to TRBD2 covers 8 bases. Trimming removed 4 bases from V and 3 bases from J; junction bases left unmatched: 7. In germline, CDR1 is MGHRA, CDR2 YSYEKL. The CDR3 loop spans 16 amino acids. CDR3 nucleotide sequence: TGCGCCAGCAGCCTCGGGGGGGCGGGGTACACCGGGGAGCTGTTTTTT. Its protein is CASSLGGAGYTGELFF.

With respect to this clone: Lacking the conserved final phenylalanine or tryptophan, this CDR3 likely reflects a read error. The DNA is omitted, as the CDR3 cannot be located on it reliably, and the CDR3 follows TCRdb's listing. V gene TRBV6-5 combines with J gene TRBJ1-3. Including both end residues, the CDR3 is 12 amino acids long. Per germline, CDR1 MNHEY and CDR2 SVGAGI. The CDR3 sequence: CASRSGRLILSV.

This chain connects TRBV7-2 to TRBJ2-5; D is unresolved. Trimming removed 1 base at V and 2 bases at J, with 20 bases between. CDR1 SGHTA and CDR2 FQGNSA come from the germline V gene. The CDR3 extends over 18 amino acids. Here the CDR3 DNA reads TGTGCCAGCAGCTTAGTTACCGGAGTGACGAAACGACAAGAGACCCAGTACTTC. This sequence encodes CASSLVTGVTKRQETQYF.

The genes are TRBV2 and TRBJ1-6; 11 bases map to TRBD1. The V gene's germline CDR1 is SNHLY and CDR2 FYNNEI. CDR3 length: 17 residues. V shed 5 bases, J shed 2 bases, and the junction held 5 bases outside the gene matches. The CDR3: CASSKDRGRTYNSPLHF. DNA of the CDR3: TGTGCCAGCAGTAAGGACAGGGGGCGAACCTATAATTCACCCCTCCACTTT.

This clone was counted a few times. This chain connects TRBV7-7 to TRBJ2-7; 8 bases agree with TRBD1. The CDR3 sequence is 15 residues long. Trimming cost V 4 bases and J 1 base; bases outside gene matches: 6. Germline CDR1 SSHAT, CDR2 FNYEAQ (reference sequence). CDR3 loop: CASSSSNRGSYEQYF. CDR3 in DNA: TGTGCCAGCAGCTCATCCAACAGGGGGTCCTACGAGCAGTACTTC.

This chain uses TRBV9 with TRBJ1-6; a weak D match, TRBD1 (5 bases). V shed 0 bases and J shed 5 bases, with 12 bases lying between them. Germline CDR1 SGDLS, CDR2 YYNGEE. This CDR3 has 16 amino acids. Here the CDR3 DNA reads TGTGCCAGCAGCGTAGTGGGAGGGGCCGATAATTCACCCCTCCACTTT. As protein: CASSVVGGADNSPLHF.

This chain connects TRBV9 to TRBJ1-6; the D is unclear. The length of the CDR3 is 15 residues. V lost 0 bases, J lost 7 bases, and 11 bases lay in between. Germline CDR1 reads SGDLS; CDR2 reads YYNGEE. The CDR3 coding sequence is TGTGCCAGCAGCGTAGACGGAGGGAAGAATTCACCCCTCCACTTT. Translation gives CASSVDGGKNSPLHF.

The J gene is TRBJ2-1, the V gene TRBV5-5; tentative D call: TRBD2 (5 bases). Trimming left V 1 base short and J 7 bases short, with 15 bases between. This CDR3 spans 15 amino acids. Germline values: CDR1 SGHKS, CDR2 YYEKEE (reference sequence). This CDR3 is CASSLTAVGGNEQFF. CDR3 bases: TGTGCCAGCAGCTTGACGGCCGTTGGAGGAAATGAGCAGTTCTTC.

The chain carries TRBV5-1 and TRBJ1-4; D unresolved. Trimming removed 0 bases at V and 4 bases at J, with 10 bases between. Germline V gene sequence: CDR1 SGHRS, CDR2 YFSETQ. The CDR3 is made up of 15 amino acids. CDR3 amino acids: CASSLGATRNEKLFF. CDR3 DNA sequence: TGCGCCAGCAGCTTGGGGGCAACGCGTAATGAAAAACTGTTTTTT.

J is TRBJ2-7 and V is TRBV6-5, with 9 positions matching TRBD2. CDR3 length: 13 amino acids. After removal of 7 bases from V and 7 bases from J, the junction contained 8 bases not matched to a gene. The germline V gene encodes CDR1 MNHEY and CDR2 SVGAGI. CDR3 sequence reads: CASTLAGAGEQYF. In DNA form, the CDR3 reads TGTGCCAGCACCTTAGCGGGGGCCGGGGAGCAGTACTTC.

The gene calls are TRBV6-1 and TRBJ1-2, with D tentatively TRBD1 (6 bases). This CDR3 spans 14 amino acids. V dropped 9 bases and J dropped 0 bases, with 14 bases sitting between them. Germline CDR1 reads MNHNS; CDR2 reads SASEGT. This CDR3 is CARPITGTNYGYTF. The CDR3 nucleotides read TGTGCCAGGCCGATCACAGGGACTAACTATGGCTACACCTTC.